A few counts support the clone carrying this T cell receptor beta chain. The source of the sample is a study of T cell changes during pregnancy in multiple sclerosis. Method: immunoSEQ multiplex PCR; TCRdb's copy keeps in-frame clones and lacks some. The sample consists of about 20,000 clones, roughly nine tenths of them appearing once. This CDR3 has 15 residues. Germline V gene sequence: CDR1 LNHDA, CDR2 SQIVND (reference sequence). V was trimmed by 8 bases and J by 1 base, leaving 15 bases between them. This TCR was recovered from a female donor in good health, enrolled as a control in a pregnancy study. Source: CD8+ T cells from peripheral blood mononuclear cells, taken after pregnancy. V is TRBV19 and J is TRBJ1-5; D ambiguous. The CDR3 loop reads CASQTLAGSNQPQHF. The CDR3 DNA sequence: TGTGCCAGTCAAACGCTAGCCGGGAGCAATCAGCCCCAGCATTTT. The complete variable domain, with remaining parts taken from reference TRBV19 and TRBJ1-5, reads DGGITQSPKYLFRKEGQNVTLSCEQNLNHDAMYWYRQDPGQGLRLIYYSQIVNDFQKGDIAEGYSVSREKKESFPLTVTSAQKNPTAFYLCASQTLAGSNQPQHFGDGTRLSIL.